The present entry profiles one T cell receptor (beta chain) with its context. This CDR3 comprises 16 residues. The junction had 13 bases not matched to a gene; V was cut back by 5 bases and J by 10 bases. Germline V lookup: CDR1 LGHNA, CDR2 YSLEER. Both TRBC1 and TRBC2 were covered by a beta constant-region primer of two equimolar oligonucleotides. Nested alpha and beta constant-region primers with the SP2 primer drove four PCR rounds on ligated cDNA. The cDNA 3' end received a ligated single-stranded oligonucleotide carrying the SP2 primer and a 12-nucleotide UMI. TCRdb re-derived calls from the UMI-ligation and nested PCR reads in MiXCR, one entry per CDR3 protein. The sample lists just over 80,000 distinct CDR3 sequences; about 8.2% were seen once. The record originates from a study of naive and memory T cell subsets.

The chain combines TRBV4-3 with TRBJ2-1; the match to TRBD2 covers 11 bases. This receptor was identified in a human donor in good health. Sample: naive CD8+ T cells from blood. In DNA form, the CDR3 reads TGCGCCAGCAGCTCCACCGGGACTAGCGGCCCCTGGGAGCAGTTCTTC. It encodes CASSSTGTSGPWEQFF.